A selection of T cell receptor beta chains follows, all from one sample in a study of T-cell memory formation after mild COVID-19. Each CDR3 protein gets one entry after TCRdb re-called the 5' RACE reads with MiXCR. This table holds 110,000 or so distinct CDR3 sequences, roughly a sixth found once. Sequences were obtained from PBMCs or a T cell subset sorted from them (not recorded which). The receptors come from a man younger than 35 who had mild COVID-19 (a few samples of this study predate the infection). Cell type and time point are not known. Each CDR3 is given with its conserved first and last residue. The order of the fields is CDR3 protein, CDR3 DNA, D gene, V gene, clone size, J gene. The D gene is left open where the match is weak. Clone size appears in some rows only: once, few, many, or a class for an expanded clone.

CASSLASSEEQYF,TGCGCCAGCAGCTTGGCTAGTTCAGAAGAGCAGTATTTT,NA,TRBV5-1,few,TRBJ2-3
CASSPAGNYGYTF,TGTGCCAGCTCACCCGCAGGGAACTATGGCTACACCTTC,NA,TRBV18,NA,TRBJ1-2
CASSPPRGGQETQYF,TGCGCCAGCAGCCCTCCCCGGGGCGGGCAAGAGACCCAGTACTTC,NA,TRBV5-1,few,TRBJ2-5
CASSLFRGVIQETQYF,TGTGCCAGCAGCTTATTTCGGGGGGTGATCCAAGAGACCCAGTACTTC,TRBD2,TRBV7-9,few,TRBJ2-5
CASSASGGTYEQYF,TGTGCCAGCAGCGCTAGCGGGGGGACCTACGAGCAGTACTTC,TRBD2,TRBV7-2,NA,TRBJ2-7
CASTIDPSLPEAFF,TGTGCCAGCACCATTGACCCTTCCCTCCCTGAAGCTTTCTTT,NA,TRBV6-6,many,TRBJ1-1
CASSQVQGPYEQYF,TGTGCCAGCAGCCAGGTACAGGGGCCCTACGAGCAGTACTTC,TRBD1,TRBV3-1,NA,TRBJ2-7
CASNPGQQNTEAFF,TGTGCCAGCAACCCCGGTCAGCAGAACACTGAAGCTTTCTTT,NA,TRBV2,NA,TRBJ1-1
CASSVRGGYDEQFF,TGTGCCAGCAGTGTGAGGGGGGGCTACGATGAGCAGTTCTTC,NA,TRBV5-5,many,TRBJ2-1
CASSLGTANVNEQFF,TGTGCCAGCAGCTTAGGGACAGCTAATGTCAATGAGCAGTTCTTC,NA,TRBV7-2,NA,TRBJ2-1
CASKRTVILTDTQYF,TGCGCCAGCAAAAGGACAGTCATACTCACAGATACGCAGTATTTT,NA,TRBV5-1,few,TRBJ2-3
CASSLMSDTQYF,TGTGCCAGCAGCTTAATGTCGGATACGCAGTATTTT,NA,TRBV7-2,few,TRBJ2-3
CASNTQPAATYGYTF,TGTGCCAGCAATACTCAGCCAGCCGCGACCTATGGCTACACCTTC,NA,TRBV6-5,NA,TRBJ1-2
CASSYSGREQFF,TGTGCCAGCAGTTACTCCGGGAGAGAGCAGTTCTTC,NA,TRBV6-6,NA,TRBJ2-1
CASSLTFTQGAGNSPLHF,TGCGCCAGCAGCTTGACCTTCACCCAGGGGGCAGGTAATTCACCCCTCCACTTT,TRBD1,TRBV5-1,NA,TRBJ1-6
CASSWRGGNGYTF,TGTGCCAGCAGTTGGAGAGGGGGCAATGGCTACACCTTC,TRBD1,TRBV6-2/TRBV6-3,NA,TRBJ1-2
CASSLAGSQETQYF,TGTGCCAGCAGTTTGGCAGGTTCTCAAGAGACCCAGTACTTC,NA,TRBV12-3/TRBV12-4,many,TRBJ2-5
CASSYGPEAFF,TGTGCCAGCAGTTACGGTCCGGAGGCTTTCTTT,NA,TRBV6-5,few,TRBJ1-1
CASSLGQRREGYTF,TGTGCCAGCAGCTTAGGGCAACGCCGTGAGGGCTACACCTTC,NA,TRBV7-2,NA,TRBJ1-2
CSASGQPNQPQHF,TGCAGTGCTTCGGGACAGCCAAATCAGCCCCAGCATTTT,TRBD1,TRBV20-1,few,TRBJ1-5
CASSLGTPPGNIQYF,TGTGCCAGCAGCTTGGGGACCCCACCGGGAAACATTCAGTACTTC,NA,TRBV7-6,NA,TRBJ2-4
CSVGLSGGTYNEQFF,TGCAGCGTTGGGCTAAGCGGGGGTACCTACAATGAGCAGTTCTTC,TRBD2,TRBV29-1,few,TRBJ2-1
CASSTDRVTGNTIYF,TGTGCCTCCTCCACCGACAGGGTAACTGGAAACACCATATATTTT,TRBD1,TRBV15,few,TRBJ1-3
CASSLGAFDEQYF,TGTGCCAGTAGTTTGGGGGCTTTCGACGAGCAGTACTTC,NA,TRBV19,few,TRBJ2-7
CATSTSMPYLTEAFF,TGTGCCACCAGCACTTCCATGCCTTACCTCACTGAAGCTTTCTTT,NA,TRBV15,NA,TRBJ1-1
CASSQEAQAQINTGELFF,TGCGCCAGCAGCCAAGAGGCCCAAGCCCAAATAAACACCGGGGAGCTGTTTTTT,NA,TRBV4-3,few,TRBJ2-2
CSVQRGAWETQYF,TGCAGCGTTCAACGGGGGGCCTGGGAGACCCAGTACTTC,NA,TRBV29-1,NA,TRBJ2-5
CAIGEDGRAGNTIYF,TGTGCCATCGGGGAGGATGGGAGGGCTGGAAACACCATATATTTT,NA,TRBV10-3,few,TRBJ1-3
CASSLERSLRAKFF,TGCGCCAGCAGCTTGGAAAGGTCCTTAAGGGCTAAGTTCTTC,NA,TRBV5-1,few,TRBJ2-1
CASSSGTYTDTQYF,TGTGCCAGCAGCTCCGGGACATACACAGATACGCAGTATTTT,NA,TRBV6-1,NA,TRBJ2-3
CASKGSYEQYF,TGTGCCAGCAAGGGGAGTTACGAGCAGTACTTC,NA,TRBV6-2/TRBV6-3,NA,TRBJ2-7
CASSPTQGRYNEQFF,TGTGCCAGCAGTCCGACGCAGGGCCGCTACAATGAGCAGTTCTTC,NA,TRBV12-3/TRBV12-4,few,TRBJ2-1
CASSHMLGPDGKNIQYF,TGCGCCAGCAGTCATATGCTTGGTCCAGACGGCAAAAACATTCAGTACTTC,NA,TRBV4-1,many,TRBJ2-4
CASSGGQDTQYF,TGTGCCAGCAGCGGCGGACAGGATACGCAGTATTTT,NA,TRBV9,NA,TRBJ2-3
CASSSVGTGAEAFF,TGTGCCAGCTCATCAGTCGGGACAGGGGCTGAAGCTTTCTTT,TRBD1,TRBV18,few,TRBJ1-1
CASSLGHEYGGNSPLHF,TGCGCCAGCAGCTTGGGGCATGAGTACGGGGGAAATTCACCCCTCCACTTT,NA,TRBV5-1,NA,TRBJ1-6
CSVAQLNTEAFF,TGCAGCGTGGCTCAGTTGAACACTGAAGCTTTCTTT,NA,TRBV29-1,few,TRBJ1-1
CASSPLSEHPLGYTF,TGTGCCAGCTCACCACTAAGCGAACACCCTCTGGGCTACACCTTC,NA,TRBV18,NA,TRBJ1-2
CASSQARVETQYF,TGCGCCAGCAGCCAAGCTAGGGTCGAGACCCAGTACTTC,NA,TRBV4-1,few,TRBJ2-5
CSASGGPNNEQFF,TGCAGTGCTAGCGGGGGACCTAACAATGAGCAGTTCTTC,NA,TRBV20-1,NA,TRBJ2-1
CASSPGQANEKLFF,TGCGCCAGCAGCCCGGGACAGGCTAATGAAAAACTGTTTTTT,TRBD1,TRBV4-1,once,TRBJ1-4
CSVGGRSGFQETQYF,TGCAGCGTTGGGGGGCGCAGTGGGTTCCAAGAGACCCAGTACTTC,NA,TRBV29-1,NA,TRBJ2-5
CASSGGGNTEAFF,TGTGCCAGCAGCGGCGGGGGGAACACTGAAGCTTTCTTT,NA,TRBV3-1,few,TRBJ1-1
CSASSGLGNEQFF,TGCAGTGCTTCAAGCGGGCTGGGCAATGAGCAGTTCTTC,NA,TRBV20-1,few,TRBJ2-1